This T cell receptor (beta chain) was retrieved from a study of human T cells and chemical hapten exposure. Study at large: Across the whole study, which lasted about 23 weeks, patients were given diphenylcyclopropenone on the scalp once a week. The study, taken as a whole, reports: Given that the donors had alopecia, their immune response may differ from that seen in healthy people.

A remark on this clonotype: Antigen unknown.

Time point noted: patch test 1, 2 weeks after DPC sensitization. Treatment indicated: therapeutic diphenylcyclopropenone sensitization with weekly scalp DPC. From the RACE reads, TCRdb called clonotypes with MiXCR, one entry per CDR3 protein. The table has around 150,000 distinct CDR3 sequences, roughly 15% seen once; the top ten hold around 1.7%. The CDR3 is 15 residues long. Germline CDR1 and CDR2: KGHSH and LQKENI. Trimming removed 4 bases from V and 7 bases from J; junction bases left unmatched: 10. The source was whole blood, collected in connection with sensitization to the hapten diphenylcyclopropenone (DPC). The source of this sequence is a woman between 25 and 40 years old with alopecia areata. Some clones in this sample may be carry-over from other donors' samples. This chain links TRBV18 with TRBJ1-1, with TRBD1 identical over 9 bases. CDR3 protein: CASSLASGTGREAFF. CDR3 nucleotide sequence: TGTGCCAGCTCACTTGCTTCCGGGACAGGGCGTGAAGCTTTCTTT.